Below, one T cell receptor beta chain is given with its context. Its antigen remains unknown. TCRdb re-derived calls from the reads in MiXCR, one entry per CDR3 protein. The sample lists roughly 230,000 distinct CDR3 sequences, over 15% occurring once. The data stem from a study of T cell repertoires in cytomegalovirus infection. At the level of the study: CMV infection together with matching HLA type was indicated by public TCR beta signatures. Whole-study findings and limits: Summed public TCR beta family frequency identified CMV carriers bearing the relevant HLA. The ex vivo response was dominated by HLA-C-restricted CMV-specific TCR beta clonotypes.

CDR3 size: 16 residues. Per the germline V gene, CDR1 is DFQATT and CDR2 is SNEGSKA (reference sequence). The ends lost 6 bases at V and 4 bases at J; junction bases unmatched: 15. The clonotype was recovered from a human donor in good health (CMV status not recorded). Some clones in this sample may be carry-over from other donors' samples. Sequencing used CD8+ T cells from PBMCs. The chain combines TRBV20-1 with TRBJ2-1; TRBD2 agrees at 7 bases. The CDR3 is CSARAPLAIYYNEQFF. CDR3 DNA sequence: TGCAGTGCCCGCGCCCCACTAGCGATATATTACAATGAGCAGTTCTTC.